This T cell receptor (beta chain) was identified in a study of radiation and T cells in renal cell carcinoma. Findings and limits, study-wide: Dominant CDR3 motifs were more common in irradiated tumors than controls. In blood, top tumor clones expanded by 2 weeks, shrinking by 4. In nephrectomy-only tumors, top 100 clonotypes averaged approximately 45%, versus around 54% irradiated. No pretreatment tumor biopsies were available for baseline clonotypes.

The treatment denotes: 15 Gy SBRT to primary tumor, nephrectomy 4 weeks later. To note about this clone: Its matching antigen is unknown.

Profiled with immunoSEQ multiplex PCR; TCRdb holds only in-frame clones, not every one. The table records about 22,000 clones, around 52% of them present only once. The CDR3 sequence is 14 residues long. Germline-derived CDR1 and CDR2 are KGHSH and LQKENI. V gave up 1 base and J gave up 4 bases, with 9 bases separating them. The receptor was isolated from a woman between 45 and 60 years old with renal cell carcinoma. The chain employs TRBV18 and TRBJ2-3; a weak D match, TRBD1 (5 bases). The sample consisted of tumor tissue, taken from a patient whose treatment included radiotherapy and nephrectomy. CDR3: CASSPRRDADTQYF. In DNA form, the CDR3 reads TGTGCCAGCTCACCACGCAGGGATGCAGATACGCAGTATTTT. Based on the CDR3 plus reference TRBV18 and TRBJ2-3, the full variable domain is NAGVMQNPRHLVRRRGQEARLRCSPMKGHSHVYWYRQLPEEGLKFMVYLQKENIIDESGMPKERFSAEFPKEGPSILRIQQVVRGDSAAYFCASSPRRDADTQYFGPGTRLTVL.